One sample yielded the 20 T cell receptor beta chains listed below, sequenced in a study of vaccination and CD4 T cells after COVID-19. Stated treatment: approximately nine-day PBMC culture with coronavirus spike peptide pools or control peptides (ViraFEST assay). These receptors have no identified antigens. With the Oncomine TCR Beta short-read assay, DNA from cultured CD4+ T cells was sequenced. TCRdb reprocessed the PCR reads with MiXCR, giving one entry per CDR3 protein. There are over 15,000 distinct CDR3 sequences in the sample; 49% occur only once, and around 4.1% lies in the top ten. Sequencing was done on a sample of CD4+ T cells from blood, cultured in vitro. Source of these receptors: a human donor who had recovered from COVID-19.

The rearrangement links TRBV6-1 to TRBJ1-5; D is undetermined. Germline values: CDR1 MNHNS, CDR2 SASEGT. V gave up 6 bases and J gave up 6 bases, with 15 bases separating them. The CDR3 contains 14 residues. The CDR3 bases are TGTGCCAGCAGCCGGACCGTGAATAGTCAGCCCCAGCATTTT. Its protein is CASSRTVNSQPQHF.

The chain employs TRBV20-1 and TRBJ1-2; D is perhaps TRBD1 (5 bases). This CDR3 is 13 amino acids long. Germline V CDR1 and CDR2: DFQATT, SNEGSKA (reference sequence). Deletions cut 8 bases from V and 4 bases from J, with 17 bases between. CDR3 residues: CSPSGPIGYGYTF. Here the CDR3 DNA reads TGCAGTCCCTCGGGGCCAATCGGCTATGGCTACACCTTC.

This clonotype was picked up a small number of times. The rearrangement joins TRBV11-2 to TRBJ2-5; D unresolved. V was clipped by 5 bases and J by 4 bases, with 14 bases between them. Germline CDR1 SGHAT, CDR2 FQNNGV. The CDR3 is 14 residues long. The CDR3 sequence is CASSVPGRRETQYF. The CDR3, as DNA: TGTGCCAGCAGCGTTCCAGGACGGAGAGAGACCCAGTACTTC.

This chain links TRBV7-9 with TRBJ2-4; D remains ambiguous. The CDR3 sequence is 11 residues long. Germline CDR1 SEHNR, CDR2 FQNEAQ (reference sequence). V was shortened by 5 bases and J by 5 bases, with 4 bases between the two germline ends. CDR3 protein: CASSIENIQYF. The CDR3 bases are TGTGCCAGCAGCATCGAAAACATTCAGTACTTC.

The chain couples TRBV30 to TRBJ2-5; D call uncertain. The V and J ends lost 0 bases and 2 bases respectively, with 7 bases between them. The CDR3 loop spans 13 amino acids. Germline CDR1 is GTSNPN and CDR2 is SVGIG (reference sequence). The DNA for the CDR3 is TGTGCCTGGAGTGTTAGTCGGCAAGAGACCCAGTACTTC. Protein product: CAWSVSRQETQYF.

This sequence joins TRBV6-2 or TRBV6-3 and TRBJ2-5; D not resolved. V was shortened by 7 bases and J by 1 base, with 10 bases between the two germline ends. The CDR3 runs to 13 residues. CDR1 and CDR2 from the germline V gene are MNHEY and SVGEGT. The CDR3 region is CASIRTLQETQYF. CDR3 nucleotides: TGTGCCAGCATTAGAACCCTCCAAGAGACCCAGTACTTC.

This clonotype was observed a handful of times. V is TRBV6-2 or TRBV6-3 and J is TRBJ1-1, with D uncertain. Trimming stripped 6 bases from V and 2 bases from J, with 10 bases between. The V gene's germline CDR1 is MNHEY and CDR2 SVGEGT. The CDR3 sequence is 13 residues long. The CDR3 nucleotides are TGTGCCAGCAGCTGGTACTCCAACACTGAAGCTTTCTTT. Residues: CASSWYSNTEAFF.

This chain connects TRBV6-1 to TRBJ2-7; D uncertain. The length of the CDR3 is 11 residues. Trimming removed 6 bases at V and 4 bases at J, with 7 bases between. Looked up from germline, CDR1 is MNHNS and CDR2 is SASEGT. Here the CDR3 DNA reads TGTGCCAGCAGGGACGGATACGAGCAGTACTTC. It is translated as CASRDGYEQYF.

This clonotype was found a few times. The J gene is TRBJ1-1, the V gene TRBV11-3; no clear D. Germline loops: CDR1 SGHNT, CDR2 YENEEA. The ends were cut back, 1 base at V and 3 bases at J, with 6 bases in the middle. This CDR3 contains 13 residues. For the CDR3, the DNA is TGTGCCAGCAGCTTAGGGGCGGACACTGAAGCTTTCTTT. Protein product: CASSLGADTEAFF.

The V gene is TRBV7-9, the J gene TRBJ2-7; TRBD2 agrees at 8 bases. CDR1 SEHNR and CDR2 FQNEAQ come from the germline V gene (reference sequence). The V segment lost 1 base and the J segment 3 bases; nucleotides outside the gene matches: 5. The CDR3 length is 15 residues. The CDR3 protein is CASSLGGSGNYEQYF. DNA of the CDR3: TGTGCCAGCAGCTTAGGTGGTAGCGGGAACTACGAGCAGTACTTC.

This clonotype was detected once. CDR3 nucleotide sequence: TGTGCCAGTAGTCCCAGCACAGATACGCAGTATTTT. Amino acids: CASSPSTDTQYF. The V and J genes are TRBV19 and TRBJ2-3; D is ambiguous. Germline V gene lookup returns CDR1 LNHDA and CDR2 SQIVND (reference sequence). Trimming cost V 5 bases and J 0 bases, with 3 bases left between them. The CDR3 loop spans 12 amino acids.

The chain combines TRBV7-9 with TRBJ2-1; 7 positions agree with TRBD2. Unmatched junction bases numbered 17, after V lost 5 bases and J lost 4 bases. Germline assignment: CDR1 SEHNR and CDR2 FQNEAQ (reference sequence). The CDR3 runs to 18 residues. CDR3 in amino acids: CASSPLIDTAGGYNEQFF. The CDR3 DNA is TGTGCCAGCAGCCCGTTAATTGATACAGCCGGGGGGTACAATGAGCAGTTCTTC.

The count of this clonotype is one. The chain joins TRBV29-1 to TRBJ1-2, with a possible D match to TRBD1 (6 bases). Trimming took off 4 bases at V and 2 bases at J, with 14 bases between the two ends. This CDR3 spans 14 amino acids. Germline V CDR1 and CDR2: SQVTM, ANQGSEA. The chain's CDR3 is CSVGNRVDNYGYTF. The CDR3 DNA reads as TGCAGCGTTGGGAACAGGGTCGACAACTATGGCTACACCTTC.

This clonotype has a single count. The chain carries TRBV7-9 and TRBJ2-6; D remains ambiguous. V lost 1 base and J 1 base, leaving 5 bases between the germline ends. CDR1 is SEHNR and CDR2 is FQNEAQ in the germline V gene (reference sequence). The CDR3 length is 15 residues. As DNA, the CDR3 is TGTGCCAGCAGCTTAGTGGCATCTGGGGCCAACGTCCTGACTTTC. Its protein is CASSLVASGANVLTF.

J is TRBJ2-7 and V is TRBV6-2 or TRBV6-3; perhaps TRBD1 as D (6 bases). V lost 8 bases and J 2 bases, leaving 10 bases between the germline ends. This CDR3 has 12 residues. Germline V gene sequence: CDR1 MNHEY, CDR2 SVGEGT. The CDR3 DNA reads as TGTGCCAGCGGACAGATTGCCTACGAGCAGTACTTC. It yields the protein CASGQIAYEQYF.

Written as DNA, the CDR3 is TGCAGTGCTAGATTCGCCGCGGGGGGACTCCTCTCCTACGAGCAGTACTTC. Protein: CSARFAAGGLLSYEQYF. The chain links TRBV20-1 to TRBJ2-7; 8 bases line up with TRBD2. The CDR3 consists of 17 residues. V lost 2 bases to trimming and J lost 0 bases; unmatched junction nucleotides: 12. Germline V gives CDR1 DFQATT, CDR2 SNEGSKA (reference sequence).

This clonotype was detected a few times. The CDR3 region is CASSQVQGQAEAFF. In DNA form, the CDR3 reads TGCGCCAGCAGCCAGGTACAGGGACAGGCTGAAGCTTTCTTT. The J gene is TRBJ1-1, the V gene TRBV4-3, with 8 bases matching TRBD1. Germline values: CDR1 LGHNA, CDR2 YSLEER. The CDR3 covers 14 residues. The junction had 6 bases not matched to a gene; V was cut back by 3 bases and J by 6 bases.

The CDR3 reads CASSMTGLRGYTF. In DNA form, the CDR3 reads TGTGCCAGCAGTATGACTGGTCTAAGGGGCTACACCTTC. The rearrangement joins TRBV27 to TRBJ1-2; D not certain. The CDR3 consists of 13 residues. From germline, CDR1 is MNHEY and CDR2 SMNVEV (reference sequence). Trimming cost V 5 bases and J 8 bases, with 15 bases left between them.

V and J are TRBV7-2 and TRBJ1-2, with 12 nucleotides matching TRBD1. This CDR3 contains 15 residues. Per the germline V gene, CDR1 is SGHTA and CDR2 is FQGNSA. The V segment lost 5 bases and the J segment 8 bases; nucleotides outside the gene matches: 9. The CDR3 DNA is TGTGCCAGCAGCAAGCCGGGACAGGGGGCTGTAGGCTACACCTTC. It specifies CASSKPGQGAVGYTF.

This clonotype was counted only a few times. The gene calls are TRBV11-2 and TRBJ1-1, with no clear D. Germline loops: CDR1 SGHAT, CDR2 FQNNGV. V was trimmed by 2 bases and J by 1 base, leaving 5 bases between them. The CDR3 loop spans 13 amino acids. CDR3 sequence: CASSLNRNTEAFF. The CDR3 DNA follows: TGTGCCAGCAGCTTAAACCGGAACACTGAAGCTTTCTTT.